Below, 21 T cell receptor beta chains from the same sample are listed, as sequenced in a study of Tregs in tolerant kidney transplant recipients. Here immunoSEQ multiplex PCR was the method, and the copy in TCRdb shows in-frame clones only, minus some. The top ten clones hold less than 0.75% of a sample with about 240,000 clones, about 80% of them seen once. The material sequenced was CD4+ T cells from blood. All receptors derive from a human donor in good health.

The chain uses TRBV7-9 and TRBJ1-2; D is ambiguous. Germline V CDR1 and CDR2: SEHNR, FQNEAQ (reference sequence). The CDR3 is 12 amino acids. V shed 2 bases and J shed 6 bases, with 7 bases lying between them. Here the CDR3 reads CASSLNPDGYTF. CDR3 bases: TGTGCCAGCAGCTTAAACCCAGATGGCTACACCTTC.

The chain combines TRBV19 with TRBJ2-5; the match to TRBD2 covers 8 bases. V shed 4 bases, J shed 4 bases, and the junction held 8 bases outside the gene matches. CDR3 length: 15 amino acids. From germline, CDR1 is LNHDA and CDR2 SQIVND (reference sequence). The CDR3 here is CASSTGTRGGETQYF. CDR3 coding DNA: TGTGCCAGTAGTACCGGGACTAGAGGAGGAGAGACCCAGTACTTC.

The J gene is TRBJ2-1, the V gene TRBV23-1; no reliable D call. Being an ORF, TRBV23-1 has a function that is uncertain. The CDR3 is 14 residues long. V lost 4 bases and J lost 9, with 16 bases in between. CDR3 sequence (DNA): TGCGCCAGCAGTCCAAAAACCTCGTACGGTGAGCAGTTCTTC. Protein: CASSPKTSYGEQFF.

For the CDR3, the DNA is TGTGCCAGCAGCATAGTGATTCAAGAGACCCAGTACTTC. Its translation is CASSIVIQETQYF. V is TRBV6-5 and J is TRBJ2-5; D is unresolved. Germline CDR1 MNHEY, CDR2 SVGAGI. Trimming shortened V by 6 bases and J by 2 bases, and 10 bases separated the two germline ends. CDR3 length equals 13 residues.

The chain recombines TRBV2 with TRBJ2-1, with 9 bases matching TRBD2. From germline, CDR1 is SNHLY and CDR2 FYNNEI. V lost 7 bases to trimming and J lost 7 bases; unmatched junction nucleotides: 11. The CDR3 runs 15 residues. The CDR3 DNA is TGTGCCAGCACCCGCGGGACTAGCCGGGGGAATGAGCAGTTCTTC. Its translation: CASTRGTSRGNEQFF.

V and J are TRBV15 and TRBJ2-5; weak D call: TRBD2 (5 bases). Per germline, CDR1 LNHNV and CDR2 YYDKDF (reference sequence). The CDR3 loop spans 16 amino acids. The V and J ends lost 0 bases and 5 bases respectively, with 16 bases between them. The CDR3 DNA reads TGTGCCACCAGCAGAGATGGTTTAGAGGGTATGGAGACCCAGTACTTC. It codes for CATSRDGLEGMETQYF. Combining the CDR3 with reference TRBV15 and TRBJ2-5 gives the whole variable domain DAMVIQNPRYQVTQFGKPVTLSCSQTLNHNVMYWYQQKSSQAPKLLFHYYDKDFNNEADTPDNFQSRRPNTSFCFLDIRSPGLGDTAMYLCATSRDGLEGMETQYFGPGTRLLVL.

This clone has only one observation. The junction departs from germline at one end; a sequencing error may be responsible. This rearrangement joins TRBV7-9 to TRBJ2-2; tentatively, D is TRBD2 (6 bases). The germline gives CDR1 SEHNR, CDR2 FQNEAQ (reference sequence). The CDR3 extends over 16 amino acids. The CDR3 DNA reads TGTGCCAGCAGCCGAGAGACGGGAGTAAAAGCCGGGGAGCTGCTTTTT. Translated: CASSRETGVKAGELLF.

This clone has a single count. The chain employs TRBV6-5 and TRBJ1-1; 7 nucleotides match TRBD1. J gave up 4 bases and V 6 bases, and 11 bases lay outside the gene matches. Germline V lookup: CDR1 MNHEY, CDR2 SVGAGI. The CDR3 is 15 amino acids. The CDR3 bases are TGTGCCAGCAGGCTGGGACAGACAAGATCCACTGAAGCTTTCTTT. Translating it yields CASRLGQTRSTEAFF.

CDR3 sequence (DNA): TGTGCCAGCAGCTTACGCGGGGGCCACTACAATGAGCAGTTCTTC. The encoded protein is CASSLRGGHYNEQFF. V is TRBV11-1 and J is TRBJ2-1, with D possibly being TRBD2 (7 bases). Between the trimmed V and J ends, which lost 2 bases and 3 bases, there was a span of 11 bases. The CDR3 is made up of 15 amino acids. Germline V CDR1 and CDR2: SGHAT, FQDESV (reference sequence).

For the CDR3, the DNA is TGCGCCAGCAGCTTGGGCGACTCCAATGAAAAACTGTTTTTT. Translating gives CASSLGDSNEKLFF. J is TRBJ1-4 and V is TRBV5-1; no clear D gene. There are 14 residues in the CDR3. V was trimmed by 0 bases and J by 5 bases, leaving 8 bases between them. Germline values: CDR1 SGHRS, CDR2 YFSETQ.

The chain's CDR3 is CASSDGYTSNTGELFF. CDR3 bases: TGTGCCAGCAGTGACGGGTACACGTCGAACACCGGGGAGCTGTTTTTT. This chain links TRBV6-4 with TRBJ2-2, with D unclear. V was trimmed by 2 bases and J by 0 bases, leaving 10 bases between them. Germline V gives CDR1 MRHNA, CDR2 SNTAGT. The CDR3 covers 16 residues.

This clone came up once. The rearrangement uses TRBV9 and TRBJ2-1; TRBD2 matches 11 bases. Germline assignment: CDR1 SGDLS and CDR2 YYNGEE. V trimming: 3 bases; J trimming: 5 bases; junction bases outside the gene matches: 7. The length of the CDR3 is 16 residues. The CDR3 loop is CASSANTSGRDNEQFF. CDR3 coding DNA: TGTGCCAGCAGCGCGAATACTAGCGGGAGAGACAATGAGCAGTTCTTC.

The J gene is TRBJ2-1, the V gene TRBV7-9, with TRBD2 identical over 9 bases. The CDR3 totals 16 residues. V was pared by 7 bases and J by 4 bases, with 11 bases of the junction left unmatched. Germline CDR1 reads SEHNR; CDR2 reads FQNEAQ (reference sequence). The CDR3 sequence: CASTPPRLAGYNEQFF. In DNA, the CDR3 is TGTGCCAGCACCCCTCCCCGGCTAGCGGGGTACAATGAGCAGTTCTTC.

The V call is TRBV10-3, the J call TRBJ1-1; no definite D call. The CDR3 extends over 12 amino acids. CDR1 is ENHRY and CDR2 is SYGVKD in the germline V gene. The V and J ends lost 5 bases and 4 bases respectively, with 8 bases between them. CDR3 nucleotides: TGTGCCATCAGTCAAACGACCACTGAAGCTTTCTTT. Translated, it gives CAISQTTTEAFF.

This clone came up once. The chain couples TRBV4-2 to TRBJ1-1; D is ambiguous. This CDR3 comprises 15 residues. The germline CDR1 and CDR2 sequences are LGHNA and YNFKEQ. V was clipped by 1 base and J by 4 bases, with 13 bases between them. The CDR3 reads CASSQGSPWGTEAFF. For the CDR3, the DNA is TGTGCCAGCAGCCAAGGCTCGCCCTGGGGCACTGAAGCTTTCTTT.

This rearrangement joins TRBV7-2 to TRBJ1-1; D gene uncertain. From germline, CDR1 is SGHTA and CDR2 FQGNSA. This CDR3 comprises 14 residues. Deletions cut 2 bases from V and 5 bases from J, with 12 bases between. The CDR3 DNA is TGTGCCAGCAGCTTAAGGCACCCGAGGACTGAAGCTTTCTTT. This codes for CASSLRHPRTEAFF.

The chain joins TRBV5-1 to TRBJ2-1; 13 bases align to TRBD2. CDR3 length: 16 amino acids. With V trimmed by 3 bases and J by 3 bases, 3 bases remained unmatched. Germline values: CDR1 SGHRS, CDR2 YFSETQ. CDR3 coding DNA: TGCGCCAGCAGCTGGACTAGCGGGAGAATCTACAATGAGCAGTTCTTC. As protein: CASSWTSGRIYNEQFF. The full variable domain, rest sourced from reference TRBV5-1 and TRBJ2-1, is KAGVTQTPRYLIKTRGQQVTLSCSPISGHRSVSWYQQTPGQGLQFLFEYFSETQRNKGNFPGRFSGRQFSNSRSEMNVSTLELGDSALYLCASSWTSGRIYNEQFFGPGTRLTVL.

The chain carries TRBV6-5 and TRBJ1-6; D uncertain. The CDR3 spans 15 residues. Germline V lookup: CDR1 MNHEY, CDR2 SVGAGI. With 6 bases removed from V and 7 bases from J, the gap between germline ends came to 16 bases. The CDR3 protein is CASSPGPERNSPLHF. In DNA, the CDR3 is TGTGCCAGCAGCCCCGGTCCCGAGAGGAATTCACCCCTCCACTTT.

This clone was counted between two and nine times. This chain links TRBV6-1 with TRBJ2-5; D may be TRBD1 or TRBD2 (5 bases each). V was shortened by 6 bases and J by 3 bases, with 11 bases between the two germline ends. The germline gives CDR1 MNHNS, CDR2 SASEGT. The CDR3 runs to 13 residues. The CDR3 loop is CASRRAGKETQYF. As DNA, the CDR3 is TGTGCCAGCAGGCGGGCAGGGAAAGAGACCCAGTACTTC.

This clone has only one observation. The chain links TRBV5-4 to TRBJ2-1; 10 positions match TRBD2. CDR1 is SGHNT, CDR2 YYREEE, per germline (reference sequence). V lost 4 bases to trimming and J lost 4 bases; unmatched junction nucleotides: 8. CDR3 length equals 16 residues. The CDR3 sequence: CASSLGGAGGYNEQFF. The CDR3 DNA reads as TGTGCCAGCAGCCTGGGGGGAGCGGGAGGGTACAATGAGCAGTTCTTC.

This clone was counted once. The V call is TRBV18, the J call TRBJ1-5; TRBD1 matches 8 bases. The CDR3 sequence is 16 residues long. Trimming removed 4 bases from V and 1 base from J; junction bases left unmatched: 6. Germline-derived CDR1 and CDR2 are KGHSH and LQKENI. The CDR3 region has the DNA TGTGCCAGCTCACTCGGGACAGGTGGGAGCAATCAGCCCCAGCATTTT. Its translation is CASSLGTGGSNQPQHF.